This T cell receptor (beta chain) was profiled in a study of T cell clonality in common variable immunodeficiency. There are many counts of this clone. Libraries were prepared by immunoSEQ multiplex PCR; TCRdb keeps only in-frame clonotypes and omits some of them. The profile covers about 37,000 clones, none occurring a single time. This sequence originates from a person aged 18 to 75 in good health. Sequencing was done on a sample of peripheral blood mononuclear cells.

CDR3 DNA, as far as it was read: TGTGCCAGCAGCTTGGGACAGGGGGCAGATACG. Its protein is CASSLGQGADT. The full-length CDR3 reads as CASSLGQGADTQYF. This chain uses TRBV7-2 with TRBJ2-3, with 11 bases that match TRBD1. The sequenced fragment ends 3 residues before the CDR3 boundary, so the rest is inferred from the germline J gene. CDR3 length equals 14 residues. With V trimmed by 3 bases and J by 4 bases, 0 bases remained unmatched. Germline V gives CDR1 SGHTA, CDR2 FQGNSA.